The entry that follows covers one T cell receptor beta chain sequence. As yet, its antigen is unknown. The data derive from a study of T-cell memory formation after mild COVID-19. The study's findings and limits: The finding that pre-infection memory included some responding clones suggested that cross-reactive memory joined. Confirmation was lacking for SARS-CoV-2 specificity of second-wave clones that peaked on day 37.

TCRdb itself ran the 5' RACE reads through MiXCR, one entry per CDR3 protein. The sample holds 350,000 to 450,000 distinct CDR3 sequences; around 20% are singletons and the top ten take around 8.4%. The germline gives CDR1 DFQATT, CDR2 SNEGSKA (reference sequence). This CDR3 is 16 amino acids long. With 1 base clipped from V and 1 base from J, the junction kept 9 bases outside the gene matches. The specimen sequenced was PBMCs or a T cell subset sorted from them (not recorded which). This sequence was found in an adult woman who had mild COVID-19 (a few samples of this study predate the infection). Cell type and time point are not known. The V call is TRBV20-1, the J call TRBJ1-2; 7 bases match TRBD1. CDR3 DNA sequence: TGCAGTGCTAGAGCGCTGAGGGGGCAGGGTAACTATGGCTACACCTTC. It codes for CSARALRGQGNYGYTF.